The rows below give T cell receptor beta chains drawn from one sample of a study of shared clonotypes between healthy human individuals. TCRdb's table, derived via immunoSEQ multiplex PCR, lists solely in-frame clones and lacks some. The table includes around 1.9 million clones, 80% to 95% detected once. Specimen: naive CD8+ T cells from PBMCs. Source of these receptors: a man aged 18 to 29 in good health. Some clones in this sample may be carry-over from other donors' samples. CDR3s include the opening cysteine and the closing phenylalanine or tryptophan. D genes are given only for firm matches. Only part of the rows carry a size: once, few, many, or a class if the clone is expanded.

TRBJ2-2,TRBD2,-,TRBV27,CASSSRGLAGPGELFF,TGTGCCAGCAGTTCCCGGGGACTAGCGGGACCCGGGGAGCTGTTTTTT
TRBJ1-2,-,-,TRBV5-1,CASSPKPSGGQGYTF,TGCGCCAGCAGCCCGAAACCTTCCGGGGGGCAGGGCTACACCTTC
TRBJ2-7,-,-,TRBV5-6,CASSLALSSYEQYF,TGTGCCAGCAGCTTGGCTCTCAGCTCCTACGAGCAGTACTTC
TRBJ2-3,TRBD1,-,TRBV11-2,CASSSGTVPPRSTDTQYF,TGTGCCAGCAGCTCGGGGACAGTCCCTCCCCGTAGCACAGATACGCAGTATTTT
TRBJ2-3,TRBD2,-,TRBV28,CASRQSSGLTDTQYF,TGTGCCAGCAGACAATCTAGCGGACTCACAGATACGCAGTATTTT
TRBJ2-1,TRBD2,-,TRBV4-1,CASRLAGETGEQFF,TGCGCCAGCAGGCTAGCGGGAGAGACGGGTGAGCAGTTCTTC
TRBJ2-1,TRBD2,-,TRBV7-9,CASSSPLAGANEQFF,TGTGCCAGCAGCTCTCCGCTAGCGGGAGCGAATGAGCAGTTCTTC
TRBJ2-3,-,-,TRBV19,CASSHGLSSSADTQYF,TGTGCCAGTAGTCACGGACTATCCAGTTCCGCAGATACGCAGTATTTT
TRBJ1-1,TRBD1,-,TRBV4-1,CASSLGQGAMNTEAFF,TGCGCCAGCAGCCTCGGACAGGGGGCAATGAACACTGAAGCTTTCTTT
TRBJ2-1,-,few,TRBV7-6,CASSRKGYNEQFF,TGTGCCAGCAGCCGTAAGGGCTACAATGAGCAGTTCTTC
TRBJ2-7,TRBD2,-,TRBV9,CASSGGLAGGKSHEQYF,TGTGCCAGCAGCGGCGGACTAGCGGGAGGAAAGTCCCACGAGCAGTACTTC
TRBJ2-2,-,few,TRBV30,CAWTRGPGELFF,TGTGCCTGGACCCGGGGCCCCGGGGAGCTGTTTTTT
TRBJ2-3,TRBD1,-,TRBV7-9,CASSWGQVSTDTQYF,TGTGCCAGCAGCTGGGGACAGGTTAGCACAGATACGCAGTATTTT
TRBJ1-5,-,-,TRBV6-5,CASSPLVEGNQPQHF,TGTGCCAGCAGTCCCCTGGTGGAGGGAAATCAGCCCCAGCATTTT